The T cell receptor (beta chain) under discussion was sequenced for a study of T cells after yellow fever vaccination (dated by TCRdb to the late 2010s). Notes on the research overall: Libraries from fractions with low cell numbers were prepared with the SMART-Seq v4 Ultra Low Input RNA kit. To follow T-cell clones before and after primary and booster YFV17D yellow fever vaccination, bulk TCR alpha and beta repertoires were sequenced over time. The cohort comprised two healthy male donors, one aged 18 to 30 and one aged 30 to 39 years. Blood was drawn at multiple timepoints before and after primary and secondary immunization, with bulk PBMC replicates and cell subsets isolated. What the research found in general, with its limitations: FACS-sorted repertoires could contain abundant contaminating clonotypes from the bulk population, so computational filtering was required. A small fraction of clonotypes appeared in both the CD4 and CD8 compartments, likely as a result of convergent recombination. Compared with the primary T-cell response, the secondary T-cell response was faster but weaker, reaching its peak on day 5 rather than on day 15. Because the study included only two donors, the extent to which the findings can be generalized is limited. Most clones expanded after primary vaccination (96% of CD4 and roughly 90% of CD8) were re-detected after the booster, suggesting that broad memory maintenance occurred.

Concerning this clonotype: Which antigen it targets is not known. A much bigger clone sits one base away, suggesting this may be a read error.

Reading the label with the study, this specimen's treatment or condition is: live attenuated yellow fever vaccine strain. PBMCs were isolated from peripheral blood using a standard Ficoll-Paque protocol. CD4 and CD8 T-cell fractions were isolated with Dynabeads CD4 and CD8 positive selection kits. TriZol was used to extract RNA from bulk PBMCs, from CD4 and CD8 fractions, and from dextramer-positive and dextramer-negative fractions. Sequencing took place on an Illumina NovaSeq 6000. TCR cDNA was synthesized by 5'RACE template switching, through which a universal primer site and unique molecular identifiers were introduced. Priming of cDNA synthesis was performed from both the TCR alpha and TCR beta constant segments. Two PCR steps were used to amplify libraries, with sample barcodes and sequencing adapters being added in the second step. Sequencing of libraries was done on Illumina HiSeq 2500 (2x100 bp) or NovaSeq (2x150 bp). The study's processing was this. Reads were demultiplexed and collapsed into UMI consensus sequences with MIGEC, and V(D)J alignment was performed with MiXCR. Vaccine-responding clonotypes were identified with edgeR using replicate PBMC samples, with FDR below 0.01 and a log2 fold change above 5 up to day 15 being required. Each bulk clonotype received a CD4 or CD8 identity based on whether the sequenced CD4 or CD8 repertoire contained that clonotype at higher abundance. TCRdb itself trimmed the public reads at Q25 with fastp, ran MiXCR and retained productive beta chains. Rows are unified per CDR3 protein, each entry keeping the most common DNA and genes. TCRdb assigned the V and J calls; the authors' analysis was not used. Recorded for this sample are 200,000 to 250,000 distinct CDR3 sequences; roughly 3.3% of them occurred a single time. Around 3.3% of the sample lies in the top ten.

This material consisted of CD4+ T cells sorted from PBMCs, taken 10 days after the yellow fever booster vaccination. This receptor was taken from a man between 18 and 35 years old who received the YFV17D yellow fever vaccine.

The CDR3 has the sequence CSARLAGHLYAQYF. The DNA reads TGCAGTGCGAGACTCGCGGGACACTTATACGCGCAGTACTTC. The V and J genes are TRBV20-1 and TRBJ2-7, with the D gene tentatively TRBD1 or TRBD2, based on 6 matching bases in each. CDR1 and CDR2 (DFQATT, SNEGSKA) derive from the germline V gene (reference sequence). The CDR3 holds 14 amino acids from the cysteine to the phenylalanine. The only DNA kept is the CDR3, 42 bases in frame from the first base.